Shown below are 29 T cell receptor beta chains from a single sample sequenced in a study of shared clonotypes between healthy human individuals. Clones were sequenced by immunoSEQ multiplex PCR, and TCRdb holds only the in-frame ones, with some missing. The repertoire holds millions of clones, with just over 90% as singletons. Sequences were obtained from naive CD4+ T cells from PBMCs. As for subset: CD45RA+ positively selected. The receptors were gathered from a man between 18 and 29 years old in good health. Some clones in this sample may be carry-over from other donors' samples.

This clone is a singleton in its sample. The V call is TRBV7-2, the J call TRBJ2-7, with unresolved D. CDR3 size: 14 residues. Trimming pared 2 bases from V and 1 base from J, leaving 9 bases between. The germline V gene encodes CDR1 SGHTA and CDR2 FQGNSA. Here the CDR3 DNA reads TGTGCCAGCAGCTTACTCAACCCTTCCTACGAGCAGTACTTC. This gives the protein CASSLLNPSYEQYF. Using reference TRBV7-2 and TRBJ2-7 for the parts outside the CDR3, the full variable domain is GAGVSQSPSNKVTEKGKDVELRCDPISGHTALYWYRQSLGQGLEFLIYFQGNSAPDKSGLPSDRFSAERTGGSVSTLTIQRTQQEDSAVYLCASSLLNPSYEQYFGPGTRLTVT.

The V and J genes are TRBV7-9 and TRBJ2-7, with TRBD1 as a possible D gene (6 bases). Trimming took off 4 bases at V and 2 bases at J, with 18 bases between the two ends. Germline values: CDR1 SEHNR, CDR2 FQNEAQ (reference sequence). The CDR3 has 16 residues. CDR3 bases: TGTGCCAGCAGCTCACCATTTGGGGGCTCCCCCTACGAGCAGTACTTC. This sequence encodes CASSSPFGGSPYEQYF.

The chain has TRBV5-1 and TRBJ2-4; 7 bases fit TRBD1. This CDR3 has 14 amino acids. J lost 6 bases, V lost 4 bases, and 7 bases had no gene match. The germline V gene has CDR1 SGHRS and CDR2 YFSETQ. CDR3 in amino acids: CASSLKTGTNIQYF. CDR3 DNA sequence: TGCGCCAGCAGCCTAAAGACAGGGACAAACATTCAGTACTTC.

As concerns this clone: The sample carries other DNA sequences with the same CDR3. This chain uses TRBV5-1 with TRBJ1-3; tentative D call: TRBD1 (5 bases). Trimming removed 4 bases from V and 0 bases from J, with 11 bases in between. The CDR3 is 15 residues long. Germline V gene data show CDR1 as SGHRS and CDR2 as YFSETQ. CDR3 coding DNA: TGCGCCAGCAGCCTGGGACGGCTCTCTGGAAACACCATATATTTT. Translated, it gives CASSLGRLSGNTIYF.

The CDR3, as DNA: TGCGCCAGCAGCGTTCTAGCGCAGTCCTACAATGAGCAGTTCTTC. Its translation is CASSVLAQSYNEQFF. The chain joins TRBV5-1 to TRBJ2-1; D perhaps matches TRBD2 (6 bases). V was clipped by 4 bases and J by 1 base, with 12 bases between them. The CDR3 consists of 15 residues. In germline, CDR1 is SGHRS, CDR2 YFSETQ.

For the CDR3, the DNA is TGTGCCAGTAGTATACGCGGCGGAGTAAGCACAGATACGCAGTATTTT. This encodes CASSIRGGVSTDTQYF. The genes are TRBV19 and TRBJ2-3; D gene ambiguous. Germline CDR1 LNHDA, CDR2 SQIVND (reference sequence). The CDR3 is made up of 16 amino acids. V dropped 2 bases and J dropped 0 bases, with 12 bases sitting between them.

The V call is TRBV19, the J call TRBJ2-7, with 8 bases aligning to TRBD1. Germline CDR1 LNHDA, CDR2 SQIVND (reference sequence). The CDR3 contains 14 residues. The ends lost 6 bases at V and 5 bases at J; junction bases unmatched: 9. For the CDR3, the DNA is TGTGCCAGTAGCAGACAGGGGACCTACCACGAGCAGTACTTC. Encoded protein: CASSRQGTYHEQYF.

This chain links TRBV5-6 with TRBJ2-5; possibly TRBD1 for D (6 bases). V dropped 4 bases and J dropped 5 bases, with 15 bases sitting between them. This CDR3 comprises 14 residues. The germline CDR1 and CDR2 sequences are SGHDT and YYEEEE. The CDR3 spells CASSTLQGYETQYF. The DNA of the CDR3 is TGTGCCAGCAGCACCCTCCAGGGGTACGAGACCCAGTACTTC.

The chain carries TRBV2 and TRBJ1-5; 7 bases line up with TRBD1. In germline, CDR1 is SNHLY, CDR2 FYNNEI. The CDR3 sequence is 15 residues long. V lost 2 bases and J lost 1; bases outside the gene matches: 2. CDR3 sequence (DNA): TGTGCCAGCAGTGAAAAGACAGGGAGCAATCAGCCCCAGCATTTT. Translated: CASSEKTGSNQPQHF.

This sequence joins TRBV27 and TRBJ1-1, with D perhaps matching TRBD1 (6 bases). The CDR3 sequence is 13 residues long. Trimming pared 6 bases from V and 4 bases from J, leaving 12 bases between. The germline gives CDR1 MNHEY, CDR2 SMNVEV (reference sequence). The CDR3 reads CASRYRVGTEAFF. The CDR3 DNA sequence: TGTGCCAGCAGGTACAGGGTCGGCACTGAAGCTTTCTTT.

The rearrangement uses TRBV5-1 and TRBJ2-1; D may be TRBD1 (6 bases). The germline V gene has CDR1 SGHRS and CDR2 YFSETQ. The length of the CDR3 is 15 residues. V shed 3 bases and J shed 0 bases, with 10 bases lying between them. This CDR3 reads CASSWGPFSYNEQFF. CDR3 coding DNA: TGCGCCAGCAGCTGGGGGCCCTTCTCCTACAATGAGCAGTTCTTC.

The J gene is TRBJ2-7, the V gene TRBV11-1; TRBD2 matches at 15 bases. Germline trimming cut 5 bases from V and 4 bases from J; bases unmatched to any gene: 3. Per the germline V gene, CDR1 is SGHAT and CDR2 is FQDESV (reference sequence). The CDR3 extends over 15 amino acids. CDR3 loop: CASSQGTSGRYEQYF. The CDR3 nucleotides are TGTGCCAGCAGCCAAGGGACTAGCGGGAGGTACGAGCAGTACTTC.

This chain links TRBV18 with TRBJ2-4; D not resolved. The CDR3 contains 19 residues. The germline V gene has CDR1 KGHSH and CDR2 LQKENI. The germline V and J ends were trimmed by 0 bases and 2 bases, with 20 bases remaining between them. This CDR3 is CASSPPGVTRELTKNIQYF. CDR3 DNA: TGTGCCAGCTCACCACCCGGAGTGACGAGAGAGCTAACCAAAAACATTCAGTACTTC.

The gene calls are TRBV28 and TRBJ2-7; tentatively, D is TRBD1 or TRBD2 (6 bases each). The germline V gene encodes CDR1 MDHEN and CDR2 SYDVKM. The CDR3 sequence is 15 residues long. The V end lost 3 bases, the J end lost 4 bases, and 16 bases lay between the germline ends. CDR3 sequence (DNA): TGTGCCAGCAGTTTTGCGCGGGGACAACGTTACGAGCAGTACTTC. As protein: CASSFARGQRYEQYF.

The chain uses TRBV11-3 and TRBJ2-7; TRBD2 matches at 9 bases. The CDR3 has 14 residues. Germline values: CDR1 SGHNT, CDR2 YENEEA. V shed 3 bases, J shed 3 bases, and the junction held 3 bases outside the gene matches. CDR3 sequence reads: CASSFSGRSYEQYF. CDR3 DNA: TGTGCCAGCAGCTTTAGCGGGAGAAGCTACGAGCAGTACTTC.

The J gene is TRBJ1-1, the V gene TRBV7-2; D is possibly TRBD1 (6 bases). The CDR3 sequence is 12 residues long. Germline values: CDR1 SGHTA, CDR2 FQGNSA. V was pared by 5 bases and J by 8 bases, with 12 bases between. The CDR3 here is CASSVGQWEAFF. The CDR3 bases are TGTGCCAGCAGCGTAGGACAGTGGGAAGCTTTCTTT.

V gene TRBV11-1 combines with J gene TRBJ1-2; tentatively, D is TRBD1 (6 bases). Trimming took 5 bases from V and 8 from J, leaving 15 bases between them. The CDR3 contains 13 residues. Germline CDR1 SGHAT, CDR2 FQDESV (reference sequence). The CDR3 sequence: CASSPERGAGYTF. The CDR3 nucleotides are TGTGCCAGCAGCCCTGAGAGGGGGGCCGGCTACACCTTC.

The chain is built from TRBV5-1 and TRBJ1-1, with 12 positions matching TRBD1. This CDR3 spans 17 amino acids. V was pared by 0 bases and J by 1 base, with 4 bases of the junction left unmatched. CDR1 is SGHRS and CDR2 is YFSETQ in the germline V gene. The CDR3 bases are TGCGCCAGCAGCTTGGAAGGGACAGGGGGCTCGAACACTGAAGCTTTCTTT. Residues: CASSLEGTGGSNTEAFF.

V gene TRBV6-1 combines with J gene TRBJ2-7, with D hard to call. Looked up from germline, CDR1 is MNHNS and CDR2 is SASEGT. The CDR3 runs 15 residues. The V and J ends lost 6 bases and 0 bases respectively, with 15 bases between them. The CDR3 bases are TGTGCCAGCAGAGCTGAAGGACGGAACTCCTACGAGCAGTACTTC. Its protein product is CASRAEGRNSYEQYF.

The genes are TRBV28 and TRBJ2-4; 7 bases align to TRBD1. The CDR3 is made up of 20 amino acids. Per germline, CDR1 MDHEN and CDR2 SYDVKM. Unmatched junction bases numbered 21, after V lost 4 bases and J lost 3 bases. CDR3 amino acids: CASSSDRDLSQASYKNIQYF. CDR3 sequence (DNA): TGTGCCAGCAGTTCCGACAGGGACCTATCTCAGGCCTCCTACAAAAACATTCAGTACTTC.

The chain recombines TRBV7-9 with TRBJ2-7; 7 nucleotides match TRBD1. Germline V gene lookup returns CDR1 SEHNR and CDR2 FQNEAQ (reference sequence). The CDR3 has 16 residues. V lost 4 bases, J lost 1 base, and 10 bases stayed unmatched. CDR3 residues: CASSSPTTGTSYEQYF. The CDR3 DNA is TGTGCCAGCAGCTCCCCTACGACAGGGACATCCTACGAGCAGTACTTC. Full variable domain (remainder filled in from reference TRBV7-9 and TRBJ2-7): DTGVSQNPRHKITKRGQNVTFRCDPISEHNRLYWYRQTLGQGPEFLTYFQNEAQLEKSRLLSDRFSAERPKGSFSTLEIQRTEQGDSAMYLCASSSPTTGTSYEQYFGPGTRLTVT.

V usage is TRBV7-9 and J usage is TRBJ2-3; unclear D gene. V gave up 6 bases and J gave up 4 bases, with 8 bases separating them. The CDR3 is 12 amino acids. Germline values: CDR1 SEHNR, CDR2 FQNEAQ (reference sequence). The CDR3 coding sequence is TGTGCCAGCAGACTACTGGCAGATACGCAGTATTTT. This codes for CASRLLADTQYF.

This sequence joins TRBV7-9 and TRBJ2-5, with TRBD1 matching over 10 bases. The V gene end was trimmed by 5 bases and the J gene end by 4 bases; junction bases not matched to a gene: 4. The CDR3 covers 14 residues. Germline CDR1 SEHNR, CDR2 FQNEAQ (reference sequence). CDR3 nucleotide sequence: TGTGCCAGCAGCCGACGGGACAGGGGAGAGACCCAGTACTTC. Protein sequence: CASSRRDRGETQYF. Full variable domain (rest looked up from reference TRBV7-9 and TRBJ2-5): DTGVSQNPRHKITKRGQNVTFRCDPISEHNRLYWYRQTLGQGPEFLTYFQNEAQLEKSRLLSDRFSAERPKGSFSTLEIQRTEQGDSAMYLCASSRRDRGETQYFGPGTRLLVL.

The genes are TRBV9 and TRBJ2-1; weak D call: TRBD2 (7 bases). V lost 4 bases and J lost 7, with 18 bases in between. This CDR3 region has 15 residues. From germline, CDR1 is SGDLS and CDR2 YYNGEE. This CDR3 is CASSQSGGGANEQFF. DNA of the CDR3: TGTGCCAGCAGCCAGAGCGGAGGGGGGGCTAATGAGCAGTTCTTC.

This chain joins TRBV7-9 and TRBJ2-2, with 7 bases that match TRBD2. V lost 5 bases to trimming and J lost 7 bases; unmatched junction nucleotides: 22. CDR3 length equals 19 residues. Germline V lookup: CDR1 SEHNR, CDR2 FQNEAQ (reference sequence). The CDR3 region is CASSLTKTWAGERVGELFF. The CDR3, as DNA: TGTGCCAGCAGCCTAACTAAGACTTGGGCGGGAGAACGAGTCGGGGAGCTGTTTTTT. Based on the CDR3 plus reference TRBV7-9 and TRBJ2-2, the full variable domain is DTGVSQNPRHKITKRGQNVTFRCDPISEHNRLYWYRQTLGQGPEFLTYFQNEAQLEKSRLLSDRFSAERPKGSFSTLEIQRTEQGDSAMYLCASSLTKTWAGERVGELFFGEGSRLTVL.

For the CDR3, the DNA is TGTGCCAGCAGCTTACTTCCCATACAGGGAAGTGGCTCTGAAGCTTTCTTT. Protein sequence: CASSLLPIQGSGSEAFF. The chain joins TRBV7-2 to TRBJ1-1; D might be TRBD1 (6 bases). V lost 2 bases and J lost 6, with 22 bases in between. From germline, CDR1 is SGHTA and CDR2 FQGNSA. The CDR3 totals 17 residues.

The chain employs TRBV28 and TRBJ1-2, with 10 bases fitting TRBD1. The CDR3 is made up of 16 amino acids. The germline CDR1 and CDR2 sequences are MDHEN and SYDVKM. V was pared by 6 bases and J by 7 bases, with 14 bases of the junction left unmatched. For the CDR3, the DNA is TGTGCCAGCAGCGGGACAGGGGCCCCCTTTTTTGGTGGCTACACCTTC. Translated, it gives CASSGTGAPFFGGYTF.

This chain uses TRBV11-2 with TRBJ1-1; D not certain. Germline V gene sequence: CDR1 SGHAT, CDR2 FQNNGV. Trimming took 4 bases from V and 4 from J, leaving 13 bases between them. The CDR3 is 14 residues long. The CDR3 nucleotides read TGTGCCAGCAGCTCATTAGGGAGGGCCACTGAAGCTTTCTTT. Protein sequence: CASSSLGRATEAFF.

V usage is TRBV11-3 and J usage is TRBJ2-3; TRBD2 matches at 10 bases. Germline V lookup: CDR1 SGHNT, CDR2 YENEEA. V dropped 5 bases and J dropped 3; count of bases not matched to a gene: 2. The CDR3 totals 14 residues. The CDR3 DNA reads TGTGCCAGCAGCAAGCGGGAGGGAACAGATACGCAGTATTTT. Translated: CASSKREGTDTQYF.